The rows below give T cell receptor beta chains drawn from one sample of a study of cytomegalovirus exposure and HLA in healthy donors. Sequencing was performed with immunoSEQ multiplex PCR; in TCRdb, only in-frame clones are kept and a portion is missing. The data contain around 160,000 clones, approximately 77% of them singletons. Source material: PBMCs. These receptors came from a male donor in good health and CMV-seropositive. Both conserved end residues are part of each CDR3. D genes are given only for firm matches. The size field is filled for only some rows; it gives once, few, many or a size class.

CDR3aa: CSVGPRLAQYF
CDR3nt: TGCAGCGTTGGCCCCCGACTAGCCCAGTACTTC
d_gene: .
j_gene: TRBJ2-5
abundance: .
v_gene: TRBV29-1

CDR3aa: CASSFKHGELFF
CDR3nt: TGTGCCAGCAGCTTTAAGCACGGGGAGCTGTTTTTT
d_gene: .
j_gene: TRBJ2-2
abundance: .
v_gene: TRBV12-1

CDR3aa: CAWSSRAAGVPYNEQFF
CDR3nt: TGTGCCTGGAGTTCCCGGGCAGCGGGGGTCCCCTACAATGAGCAGTTCTTC
d_gene: TRBD2
j_gene: TRBJ2-1
abundance: .
v_gene: TRBV30

CDR3aa: CAWSVPGGVFYEQYF
CDR3nt: TGTGCCTGGAGTGTACCGGGGGGCGTTTTCTACGAGCAGTACTTC
d_gene: .
j_gene: TRBJ2-7
abundance: .
v_gene: TRBV30

CDR3aa: CASSALRGSAQHF
CDR3nt: TGTGCCAGCAGCGCCCTCCGGGGATCAGCCCAGCATTTT
d_gene: .
j_gene: TRBJ1-5
abundance: once
v_gene: TRBV5-8

CDR3aa: CASSLQAESDTQYF
CDR3nt: TGTGCCAGCAGCTTGCAGGCAGAGTCCGATACGCAGTATTTT
d_gene: .
j_gene: TRBJ2-3
abundance: .
v_gene: TRBV5-4

CDR3aa: CASSERSNEKLFF
CDR3nt: TGTGCCAGCAGTGAACGGAGTAATGAAAAACTGTTTTTT
d_gene: .
j_gene: TRBJ1-4
abundance: few
v_gene: TRBV25-1

CDR3aa: CASSRGSNYEQYF
CDR3nt: TGTGCCAGTAGTAGGGGCAGCAACTACGAGCAGTACTTC
d_gene: .
j_gene: TRBJ2-7
abundance: .
v_gene: TRBV19

CDR3aa: CASSESRDRDYEQYF
CDR3nt: TGTGCCAGCAGTGAGAGCCGGGACAGGGACTACGAGCAGTACTTC
d_gene: TRBD1
j_gene: TRBJ2-7
abundance: once
v_gene: TRBV6-1

CDR3aa: CATRSSGGGSGETQYF
CDR3nt: TGTGCCACCCGGTCTAGCGGGGGGGGGAGTGGAGAGACCCAGTACTTC
d_gene: TRBD2
j_gene: TRBJ2-5
abundance: once
v_gene: TRBV7-8

CDR3aa: CASSLGRGYNYGYTF
CDR3nt: TGTGCCAGCAGCTTAGGCCGGGGGTATAACTATGGCTACACCTTC
d_gene: .
j_gene: TRBJ1-2
abundance: .
v_gene: TRBV13

CDR3aa: CASSFETGTEAFF
CDR3nt: TGTGCCAGCAGCTTCGAAACGGGAACTGAAGCTTTCTTT
d_gene: .
j_gene: TRBJ1-1
abundance: .
v_gene: TRBV7-9

CDR3aa: CASSSVQPQHF
CDR3nt: TGTGCCAGCAGCTCAGTTCAGCCCCAGCATTTT
d_gene: .
j_gene: TRBJ1-5
abundance: .
v_gene: TRBV5-6

CDR3aa: CASSEQGYEQYF
CDR3nt: TGTGCCTCGAGCGAGCAGGGCTACGAGCAGTACTTC
d_gene: .
j_gene: TRBJ2-7
abundance: .
v_gene: TRBV7-8

CDR3aa: CASSLHSGAPLHF
CDR3nt: TGTGCCAGCAGCTTACATTCCGGAGCACCCCTCCACTTT
d_gene: .
j_gene: TRBJ1-6
abundance: many
v_gene: TRBV11-3

CDR3aa: CASSQGGTSGADEQYF
CDR3nt: TGCGCCAGCAGCCAGGGAGGAACTAGCGGGGCCGACGAGCAGTACTTC
d_gene: TRBD2
j_gene: TRBJ2-7
abundance: .
v_gene: TRBV4-1

CDR3aa: CAGQRGSYEQYF
CDR3nt: TGTGCCGGACAACGGGGGTCGTACGAGCAGTACTTC
d_gene: .
j_gene: TRBJ2-7
abundance: .
v_gene: TRBV30

CDR3aa: CASRRTGDYGYTF
CDR3nt: TGTGCCAGCAGGCGGACCGGGGACTATGGCTACACCTTC
d_gene: .
j_gene: TRBJ1-2
abundance: .
v_gene: TRBV6-6

CDR3aa: CASGLALAGTGGYIQYF
CDR3nt: TGTGCTAGTGGTTTGGCCCTCGCCGGGACAGGGGGTTATATTCAGTACTTC
d_gene: TRBD1
j_gene: TRBJ2-4
abundance: .
v_gene: TRBV12-5

CDR3aa: CASSLWGQGAGANVLTF
CDR3nt: TGTGCCAGCAGCTTATGGGGACAGGGGGCCGGGGCCAACGTCCTGACTTTC
d_gene: TRBD1
j_gene: TRBJ2-6
abundance: .
v_gene: TRBV7-9

CDR3aa: CASSQVGTGSNYGYTF
CDR3nt: TGCGCCAGCAGCCAAGTAGGGACAGGGTCCAACTATGGCTACACCTTC
d_gene: TRBD1
j_gene: TRBJ1-2
abundance: .
v_gene: TRBV4-1

CDR3aa: CASSYRGSGAGNSPLHF
CDR3nt: TGTGCCAGCAGCTACAGGGGATCGGGAGCAGGGAATTCACCCCTCCACTTT
d_gene: TRBD1
j_gene: TRBJ1-6
abundance: .
v_gene: TRBV11-2

CDR3aa: CASRIGQGRYRTEAFF
CDR3nt: TGCGCCAGCAGGATTGGACAGGGACGGTATAGGACTGAAGCTTTCTTT
d_gene: TRBD1
j_gene: TRBJ1-1
abundance: .
v_gene: TRBV5-1

CDR3aa: CASSPEPLVYEQYF
CDR3nt: TGCGCCAGCAGCCCCGAGCCACTTGTCTACGAGCAGTACTTC
d_gene: .
j_gene: TRBJ2-7
abundance: once
v_gene: TRBV5-1

CDR3aa: CASRPTGNTEAFF
CDR3nt: TGCGCCAGCAGACCGACAGGGAACACTGAAGCTTTCTTT
d_gene: .
j_gene: TRBJ1-1
abundance: .
v_gene: TRBV5-1

CDR3aa: CASSTGTGYQPQHF
CDR3nt: TGTGCCAGTAGTACCGGGACAGGGTATCAGCCCCAGCATTTT
d_gene: TRBD1
j_gene: TRBJ1-5
abundance: .
v_gene: TRBV19

CDR3aa: CALAPGGGTGELFF
CDR3nt: TGTGCCTTAGCACCGGGGGGAGGCACCGGGGAGCTGTTTTTT
d_gene: TRBD2
j_gene: TRBJ2-2
abundance: once
v_gene: TRBV30

CDR3aa: CASAGENSDTQYF
CDR3nt: TGTGCCAGCGCGGGGGAAAACTCAGATACGCAGTATTTT
d_gene: TRBD2
j_gene: TRBJ2-3
abundance: .
v_gene: TRBV6-5

CDR3aa: CASSSRGGNQPQHF
CDR3nt: TGTGCCAGCAGTTCCAGGGGTGGCAATCAGCCCCAGCATTTT
d_gene: .
j_gene: TRBJ1-5
abundance: .
v_gene: TRBV6-1

CDR3aa: CASSATGASTDTQYF
CDR3nt: TGTGCCAGCAGCGCGACAGGGGCTAGCACAGATACGCAGTATTTT
d_gene: TRBD1
j_gene: TRBJ2-3
abundance: few
v_gene: TRBV9

CDR3aa: CASSESRGTAYGYTF
CDR3nt: TGTGCCAGTAGTGAGTCCAGGGGAACGGCCTATGGCTACACCTTC
d_gene: .
j_gene: TRBJ1-2
abundance: few
v_gene: TRBV19

CDR3aa: CASSQLFSGGPGNTIYF
CDR3nt: TGCGCCAGCAGCCAACTATTTTCGGGGGGGCCTGGAAACACCATATATTTT
d_gene: .
j_gene: TRBJ1-3
abundance: .
v_gene: TRBV4-3

CDR3aa: CASSQPLTKPNSPLHF
CDR3nt: TGCGCCAGCAGTCAGCCGCTTACTAAGCCTAATTCACCCCTCCACTTT
d_gene: .
j_gene: TRBJ1-6
abundance: .
v_gene: TRBV23-1

CDR3aa: CASSAWTAEKLFF
CDR3nt: TGCGCCAGCAGCGCATGGACAGCAGAAAAACTGTTTTTT
d_gene: .
j_gene: TRBJ1-4
abundance: .
v_gene: TRBV5-1

CDR3aa: CASSPPGAYDGYTF
CDR3nt: TGTGCCAGCAGCCCACCGGGAGCTTATGATGGCTACACCTTC
d_gene: .
j_gene: TRBJ1-2
abundance: .
v_gene: TRBV7-9

CDR3aa: CASSFAGTGRHF
CDR3nt: TGTGCCAGCAGTTTTGCCGGGACAGGCAGACACTTC
d_gene: TRBD1
j_gene: TRBJ2-4
abundance: .
v_gene: TRBV7-9

CDR3aa: CASSFGGGWQETQYF
CDR3nt: TGCGCCAGCAGCTTCGGCGGGGGGTGGCAAGAGACCCAGTACTTC
d_gene: TRBD2
j_gene: TRBJ2-5
abundance: .
v_gene: TRBV5-1

CDR3aa: CASSSTGAREQYF
CDR3nt: TGTGCCAGCAGCTCGACAGGGGCTCGAGAGCAGTACTTC
d_gene: TRBD1
j_gene: TRBJ2-7
abundance: .
v_gene: TRBV6-5

CDR3aa: CASSSNRGTGANVLTF
CDR3nt: TGTGCCAGCAGCTCGAACAGGGGTACAGGGGCCAACGTCCTGACTTTC
d_gene: TRBD1
j_gene: TRBJ2-6
abundance: .
v_gene: TRBV7-3

CDR3aa: CASSLGTPGQGFYEQYF
CDR3nt: TGTGCCAGCAGCTTAGGAACCCCGGGACAAGGGTTCTACGAGCAGTACTTC
d_gene: .
j_gene: TRBJ2-7
abundance: .
v_gene: TRBV11-3

CDR3aa: CASSGVLAAQETQYF
CDR3nt: TGCGCCAGCAGCGGCGTCCTAGCCGCCCAAGAGACCCAGTACTTC
d_gene: .
j_gene: TRBJ2-5
abundance: .
v_gene: TRBV5-1

CDR3aa: CASSPTQNNSPLHF
CDR3nt: TGTGCCAGCAGCCCAACACAAAATAATTCACCCCTCCACTTT
d_gene: .
j_gene: TRBJ1-6
abundance: .
v_gene: TRBV9

CDR3aa: CASSEGLAGAGETQYF
CDR3nt: TGTGCCAGCAGTGAGGGACTAGCGGGGGCGGGCGAGACCCAGTACTTC
d_gene: TRBD2
j_gene: TRBJ2-5
abundance: .
v_gene: TRBV7-3

CDR3aa: CASSWDTGQPQHF
CDR3nt: TGTGCCAGCAGTTGGGACACGGGTCAGCCCCAGCATTTT
d_gene: .
j_gene: TRBJ1-5
abundance: .
v_gene: TRBV6-6

CDR3aa: CASSSTSLSGDTQYF
CDR3nt: TGTGCCAGCAGCTCGACTAGCCTAAGCGGTGATACGCAGTATTTT
d_gene: TRBD2
j_gene: TRBJ2-3
abundance: .
v_gene: TRBV7-2

CDR3aa: CASSPRRAGGELFF
CDR3nt: TGTGCCAGCAGCCCGAGAAGGGCGGGCGGGGAGCTGTTTTTT
d_gene: .
j_gene: TRBJ2-2
abundance: .
v_gene: TRBV11-1

CDR3aa: CASSSREGNTGELFF
CDR3nt: TGTGCCAGCAGTTCCAGGGAGGGGAACACCGGGGAGCTGTTTTTT
d_gene: TRBD2
j_gene: TRBJ2-2
abundance: .
v_gene: TRBV6-5

CDR3aa: CASSEVETGVQPQHF
CDR3nt: TGTGCCAGCAGTGAAGTGGAGACAGGGGTTCAGCCCCAGCATTTT
d_gene: TRBD1
j_gene: TRBJ1-5
abundance: .
v_gene: TRBV2

CDR3aa: CASSTVGGTYEQYF
CDR3nt: TGCGCCAGCAGCACCGTTGGCGGCACCTACGAGCAGTACTTC
d_gene: .
j_gene: TRBJ2-7
abundance: few
v_gene: TRBV5-1

CDR3aa: CASSLYRGGTYNEQFF
CDR3nt: TGTGCCAGCAGCTTGTATCGCGGGGGAACCTACAATGAGCAGTTCTTC
d_gene: TRBD2
j_gene: TRBJ2-1
abundance: .
v_gene: TRBV7-9

CDR3aa: CASRPRQGANNEQFF
CDR3nt: TGTGCCAGTCGGCCTCGGCAGGGGGCAAACAATGAGCAGTTCTTC
d_gene: TRBD1
j_gene: TRBJ2-1
abundance: few
v_gene: TRBV2

CDR3aa: CASSLGRGSGANVLTF
CDR3nt: TGTGCCAGCAGCTTAGGGCGGGGGTCCGGGGCCAACGTCCTGACTTTC
d_gene: TRBD2
j_gene: TRBJ2-6
abundance: .
v_gene: TRBV7-2

CDR3aa: CASSWTAIYNEQFF
CDR3nt: TGTGCCAGCAGTTGGACAGCCATCTACAATGAGCAGTTCTTC
d_gene: .
j_gene: TRBJ2-1
abundance: .
v_gene: TRBV6-5

CDR3aa: CASGNERGGAGELFF
CDR3nt: TGTGCCAGCGGAAATGAGCGGGGGGGGGCCGGGGAGCTGTTTTTT
d_gene: TRBD2
j_gene: TRBJ2-2
abundance: .
v_gene: TRBV9